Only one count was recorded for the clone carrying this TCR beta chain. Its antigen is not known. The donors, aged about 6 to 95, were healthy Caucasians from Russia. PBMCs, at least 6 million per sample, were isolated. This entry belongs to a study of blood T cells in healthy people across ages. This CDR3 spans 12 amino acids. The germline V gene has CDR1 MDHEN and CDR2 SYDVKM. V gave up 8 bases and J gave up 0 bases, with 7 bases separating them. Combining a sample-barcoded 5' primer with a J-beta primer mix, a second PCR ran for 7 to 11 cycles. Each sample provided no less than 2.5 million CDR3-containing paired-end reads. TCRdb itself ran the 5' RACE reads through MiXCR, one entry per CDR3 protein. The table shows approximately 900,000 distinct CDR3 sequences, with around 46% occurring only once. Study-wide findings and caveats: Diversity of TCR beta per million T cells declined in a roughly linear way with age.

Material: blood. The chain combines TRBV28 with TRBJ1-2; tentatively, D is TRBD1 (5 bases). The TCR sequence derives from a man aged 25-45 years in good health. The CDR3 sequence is CASGAANYGYTF. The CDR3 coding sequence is TGTGCCAGCGGGGCAGCTAACTATGGCTACACCTTC.